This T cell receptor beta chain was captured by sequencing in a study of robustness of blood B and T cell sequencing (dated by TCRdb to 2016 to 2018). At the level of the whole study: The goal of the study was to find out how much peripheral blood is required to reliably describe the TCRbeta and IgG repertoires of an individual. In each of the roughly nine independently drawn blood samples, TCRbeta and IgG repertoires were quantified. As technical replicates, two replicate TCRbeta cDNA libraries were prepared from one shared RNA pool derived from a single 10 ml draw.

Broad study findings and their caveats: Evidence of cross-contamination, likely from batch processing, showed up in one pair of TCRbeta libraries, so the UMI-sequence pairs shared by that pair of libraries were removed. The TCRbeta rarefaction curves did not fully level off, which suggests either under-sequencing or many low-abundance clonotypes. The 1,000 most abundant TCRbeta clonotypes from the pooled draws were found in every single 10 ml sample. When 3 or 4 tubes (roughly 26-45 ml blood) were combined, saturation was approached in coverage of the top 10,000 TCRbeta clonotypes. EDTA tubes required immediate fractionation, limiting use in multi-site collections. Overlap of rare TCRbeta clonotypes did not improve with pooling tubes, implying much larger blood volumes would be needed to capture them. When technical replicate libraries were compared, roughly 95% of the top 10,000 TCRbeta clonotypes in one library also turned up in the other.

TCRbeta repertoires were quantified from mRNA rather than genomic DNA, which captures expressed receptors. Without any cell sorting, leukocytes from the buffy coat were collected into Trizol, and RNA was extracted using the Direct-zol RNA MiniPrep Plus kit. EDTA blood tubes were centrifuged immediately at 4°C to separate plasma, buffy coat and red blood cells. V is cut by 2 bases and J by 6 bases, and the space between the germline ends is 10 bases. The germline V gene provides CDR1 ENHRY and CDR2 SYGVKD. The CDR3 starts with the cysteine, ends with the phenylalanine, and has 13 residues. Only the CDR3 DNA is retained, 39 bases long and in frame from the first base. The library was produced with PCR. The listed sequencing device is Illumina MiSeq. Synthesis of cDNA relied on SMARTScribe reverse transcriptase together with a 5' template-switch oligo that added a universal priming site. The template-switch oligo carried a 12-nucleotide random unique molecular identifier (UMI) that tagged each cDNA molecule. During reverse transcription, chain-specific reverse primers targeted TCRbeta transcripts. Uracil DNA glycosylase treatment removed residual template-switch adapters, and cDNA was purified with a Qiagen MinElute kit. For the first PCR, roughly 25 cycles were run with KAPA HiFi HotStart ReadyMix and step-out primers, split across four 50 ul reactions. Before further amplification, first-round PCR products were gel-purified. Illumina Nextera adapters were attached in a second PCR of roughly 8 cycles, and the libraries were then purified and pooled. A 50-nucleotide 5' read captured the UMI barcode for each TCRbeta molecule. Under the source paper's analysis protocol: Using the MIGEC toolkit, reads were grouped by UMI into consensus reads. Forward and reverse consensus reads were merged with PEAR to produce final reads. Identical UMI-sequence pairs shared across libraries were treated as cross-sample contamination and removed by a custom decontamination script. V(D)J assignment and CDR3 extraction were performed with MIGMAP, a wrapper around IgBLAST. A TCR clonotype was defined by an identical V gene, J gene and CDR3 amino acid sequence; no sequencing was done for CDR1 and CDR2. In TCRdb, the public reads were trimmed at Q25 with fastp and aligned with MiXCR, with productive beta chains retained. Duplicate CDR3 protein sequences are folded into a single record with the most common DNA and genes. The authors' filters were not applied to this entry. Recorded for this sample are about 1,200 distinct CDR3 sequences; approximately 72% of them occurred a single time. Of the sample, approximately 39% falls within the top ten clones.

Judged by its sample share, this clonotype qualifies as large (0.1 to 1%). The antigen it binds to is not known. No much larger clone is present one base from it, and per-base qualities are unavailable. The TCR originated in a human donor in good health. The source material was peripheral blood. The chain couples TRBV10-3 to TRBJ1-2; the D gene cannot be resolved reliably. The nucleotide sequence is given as TGTGCCATCAGTGAGAGGGAGGTTGATGGCTACACCTTC. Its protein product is CAISEREVDGYTF.